Each of the 12 T cell receptor beta chains below was sequenced from the same sample in a study of OX40 agonist ivuxolimab in advanced cancers. Profiling relied on immunoSEQ multiplex PCR, and the TCRdb table lists in-frame clones only, not all of them. Of about 73,000 clones in the sample, 80% to 95% were seen once. The sample here was CD4+ or CD8+ T cells sorted from blood, taken in a trial of the OX40 agonist ivuxolimab. Receptor source: an adult with an advanced solid tumor such as melanoma, head and neck, liver or kidney cancer.

The V call is TRBV19, the J call TRBJ2-7; TRBD2 matches 13 bases. The germline CDR1 and CDR2 sequences are LNHDA and SQIVND (reference sequence). The junction had 13 bases not matched to a gene; V was cut back by 10 bases and J by 4 bases. CDR3 length: 16 amino acids. CDR3 amino acids: CATKTSGLAGAYEQYF. In DNA form, the CDR3 reads TGTGCCACAAAAACATCAGGACTAGCGGGAGCATACGAGCAGTACTTC.

The CDR3 here is CASNPPGTGGSYEQYF. The CDR3 region has the DNA TGTGCCAGCAATCCCCCGGGGACCGGAGGGTCCTACGAGCAGTACTTC. This sequence joins TRBV28 and TRBJ2-7; possible D gene TRBD2, 6 bases. V was cut by 7 bases and J by 1 base, with 20 bases left in between. Germline CDR1 and CDR2: MDHEN and SYDVKM. The CDR3 is 16 residues long.

The rearrangement uses TRBV30 and TRBJ2-2; D call uncertain. The CDR3 loop spans 12 amino acids. V was shortened by 1 base and J by 6 bases, with 6 bases between the two germline ends. The germline CDR1 and CDR2 sequences are GTSNPN and SVGIG (reference sequence). The CDR3 DNA reads as TGTGCCTGGAGTGAGGGTCCCGGGGAGCTGTTTTTT. This encodes CAWSEGPGELFF. The full variable domain, in which reference TRBV30 and TRBJ2-2 provide the parts outside the CDR3, is SQTIHQWPATLVQPVGSPLSLECTVEGTSNPNLYWYRQAAGRGLQLLFYSVGIGQISSEVPQNLSASRPQDRQFILSSKKLLLSDSGFYLCAWSEGPGELFFGEGSRLTVL.

This clone was recorded only once. This sequence joins TRBV28 and TRBJ2-1, with TRBD2 identical over 12 bases. Unmatched junction bases numbered 7, after V lost 5 bases and J lost 8 bases. Per germline, CDR1 MDHEN and CDR2 SYDVKM. The CDR3 runs to 15 residues. The CDR3 coding sequence is TGTGCCAGCAGTCTAAGGACTAGCGGGATCTATGAGCAGTTCTTC. Amino acids: CASSLRTSGIYEQFF.

V and J are TRBV19 and TRBJ1-5; D uncertain. The ends were cut back, 6 bases at V and 4 bases at J, with 13 bases in the middle. The germline gives CDR1 LNHDA, CDR2 SQIVND (reference sequence). There are 14 residues in the CDR3. CDR3 in DNA: TGTGCCAGTAGGCTCGGACCGTTGAATCAGCCCCAGCATTTT. It specifies CASRLGPLNQPQHF.

The chain has TRBV27 and TRBJ2-7; D unclear. Per the germline V gene, CDR1 is MNHEY and CDR2 is SMNVEV (reference sequence). CDR3 length: 16 amino acids. V lost 3 bases to trimming and J lost 0 bases, with 15 bases between them. In nucleotides, the CDR3 is TGTGCCAGCAGTTTGAGTTTTACAGCAAGCTCCTACGAGCAGTACTTC. Its translation: CASSLSFTASSYEQYF.

This chain links TRBV6-6 with TRBJ1-5; D may be TRBD1 (5 bases). The CDR3 has 15 residues. The germline gives CDR1 MNHNY, CDR2 SVGAGI (reference sequence). Trimming shortened V by 2 bases and J by 0 bases, and 8 bases separated the two germline ends. CDR3 coding DNA: TGTGCCAGCAGTTACAGGGGACTTAGCAATCAGCCCCAGCATTTT. Its translation is CASSYRGLSNQPQHF.

The chain links TRBV19 to TRBJ2-1; D is ambiguous. Deletions cut 8 bases from V and 10 bases from J, with 15 bases between. Germline V CDR1 and CDR2: LNHDA, SQIVND (reference sequence). CDR3 length equals 12 residues. CDR3: CASGLRHTEQFF. In DNA, the CDR3 is TGTGCCAGTGGGCTGCGGCACACCGAGCAGTTCTTC.

This rearrangement joins TRBV6-6 to TRBJ2-5; TRBD1 aligns across 7 bases. J lost 5 bases, V lost 6 bases, and 6 bases had no gene match. Germline V lookup: CDR1 MNHNY, CDR2 SVGAGI (reference sequence). The CDR3 is 13 residues long. The CDR3 reads CASSGGQDETQYF. The CDR3, as DNA: TGTGCCAGCAGCGGCGGACAGGATGAGACCCAGTACTTC.

This chain uses TRBV11-1 with TRBJ2-1; 10 bases agree with TRBD1. The ends lost 5 bases at V and 6 bases at J; junction bases unmatched: 7. CDR1 SGHAT and CDR2 FQDESV come from the germline V gene (reference sequence). The CDR3 spans 15 residues. CDR3 in DNA: TGTGCCAGCAGCGGTCCGGGACAGGGGCGCAATGAGCAGTTCTTC. It specifies CASSGPGQGRNEQFF.

The chain is built from TRBV18 and TRBJ2-1; D is ambiguous. There are 14 residues in the CDR3. Germline V gene sequence: CDR1 KGHSH, CDR2 LQKENI. Trimming pared 2 bases from V and 4 bases from J, leaving 9 bases between. This chain's CDR3 is CASSPSLGYNEQFF. In DNA form, the CDR3 reads TGTGCCAGCTCACCAAGTCTAGGATACAATGAGCAGTTCTTC. Looking up the rest from reference TRBV18 and TRBJ2-1 gives the full variable domain: NAGVMQNPRHLVRRRGQEARLRCSPMKGHSHVYWYRQLPEEGLKFMVYLQKENIIDESGMPKERFSAEFPKEGPSILRIQQVVRGDSAAYFCASSPSLGYNEQFFGPGTRLTVL.

The rearrangement links TRBV18 to TRBJ2-7; 11 positions match TRBD2. The trim removed 1 base at V and 3 bases at J, leaving 8 bases unmatched. The germline V gene encodes CDR1 KGHSH and CDR2 LQKENI. The CDR3 has 17 residues. The CDR3 bases are TGTGCCAGCTCACCACAGGTACCGGGACTAGCGGACTACGAGCAGTACTTC. As protein: CASSPQVPGLADYEQYF.